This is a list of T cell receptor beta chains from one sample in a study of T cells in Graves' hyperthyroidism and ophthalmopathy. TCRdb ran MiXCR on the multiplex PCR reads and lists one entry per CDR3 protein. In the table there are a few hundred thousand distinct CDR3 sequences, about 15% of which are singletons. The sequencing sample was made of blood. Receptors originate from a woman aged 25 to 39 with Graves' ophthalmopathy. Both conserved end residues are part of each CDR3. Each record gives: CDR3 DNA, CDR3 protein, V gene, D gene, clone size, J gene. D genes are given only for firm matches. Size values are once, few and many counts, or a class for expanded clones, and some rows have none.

DNA: TGTGCCAGCAGTGAAGAGGGACAGGACTACGAGCAGTACTTC
CDR3: CASSEEGQDYEQYF
V: TRBV2
D: TRBD1
size: few
J: TRBJ2-7

DNA: TGCAGTGCTAGAGATCGGGCTAGCGCCTACTCCTACAATGAGCAGTTCTTC
CDR3: CSARDRASAYSYNEQFF
V: TRBV20-1
D: .
size: .
J: TRBJ2-1

DNA: TGTGCCAGCAGCTTAGGACTAGCGGGAGCCACAGATACGCAGTATTTT
CDR3: CASSLGLAGATDTQYF
V: TRBV7-2
D: TRBD2
size: many
J: TRBJ2-3

DNA: TGTGCCAGCAGTTTATTAGCCGGGGAGCTGTTTTTT
CDR3: CASSLLAGELFF
V: TRBV28
D: .
size: many
J: TRBJ2-2

DNA: TGTACCAGCAGTTACTCTCGGACAGGGGTCAATGAGCAGTTCTTC
CDR3: CTSSYSRTGVNEQFF
V: TRBV6-6
D: TRBD1
size: .
J: TRBJ2-1

DNA: TGTGCCAGCAGCTTGGGGCAGGCGATCTTAAGGGAGACCCAGTACTTC
CDR3: CASSLGQAILRETQYF
V: TRBV5-6
D: .
size: many
J: TRBJ2-5

DNA: TGTGCCTGGGCCAAGGACTCGATCTACGAGCAGTACTTC
CDR3: CAWAKDSIYEQYF
V: TRBV30
D: .
size: many
J: TRBJ2-7

DNA: TGTGCCAGCAGTGAGACAGGGGTGTGGACCGGGGAGCTGTTTTTT
CDR3: CASSETGVWTGELFF
V: TRBV2
D: TRBD1
size: many
J: TRBJ2-2

DNA: TGTGCCAGCAGCTTCGGTGGACAGGGCAGAATCGATGAGCAGTTCTTC
CDR3: CASSFGGQGRIDEQFF
V: TRBV5-6
D: TRBD1
size: few
J: TRBJ2-1

DNA: TGTGCCAGCGGGGGACAGCACTACGAGCAGTACTTC
CDR3: CASGGQHYEQYF
V: TRBV28
D: TRBD1
size: .
J: TRBJ2-7

DNA: TGCGCCAGCAGCCAAGATGCCAGCGGGGGAGCCTCCTACAATGAGCAGTTCTTC
CDR3: CASSQDASGGASYNEQFF
V: TRBV4-1
D: TRBD2
size: many
J: TRBJ2-1

DNA: TGTGCCAGCAGCCAAGAAGACGGACAGGGAGCTAACTATGGCTACACCTTC
CDR3: CASSQEDGQGANYGYTF
V: TRBV3-2
D: .
size: many
J: TRBJ1-2

DNA: TGTGCCAGCAGCTTACCACTAGCGGGAGTTAGTGAGCAGTTCTTC
CDR3: CASSLPLAGVSEQFF
V: TRBV7-3
D: TRBD2
size: .
J: TRBJ2-1

DNA: TGTGCCAGCTCACCTCTCGGACTAGCGGATTACAATGAGCAGTTCTTC
CDR3: CASSPLGLADYNEQFF
V: TRBV18
D: TRBD2
size: many
J: TRBJ2-1

DNA: TGTGCCATCAGAGGGACAGGGTTGGGGGACACTGAAGCTTTCTTT
CDR3: CAIRGTGLGDTEAFF
V: TRBV10-3
D: TRBD1
size: few
J: TRBJ1-1